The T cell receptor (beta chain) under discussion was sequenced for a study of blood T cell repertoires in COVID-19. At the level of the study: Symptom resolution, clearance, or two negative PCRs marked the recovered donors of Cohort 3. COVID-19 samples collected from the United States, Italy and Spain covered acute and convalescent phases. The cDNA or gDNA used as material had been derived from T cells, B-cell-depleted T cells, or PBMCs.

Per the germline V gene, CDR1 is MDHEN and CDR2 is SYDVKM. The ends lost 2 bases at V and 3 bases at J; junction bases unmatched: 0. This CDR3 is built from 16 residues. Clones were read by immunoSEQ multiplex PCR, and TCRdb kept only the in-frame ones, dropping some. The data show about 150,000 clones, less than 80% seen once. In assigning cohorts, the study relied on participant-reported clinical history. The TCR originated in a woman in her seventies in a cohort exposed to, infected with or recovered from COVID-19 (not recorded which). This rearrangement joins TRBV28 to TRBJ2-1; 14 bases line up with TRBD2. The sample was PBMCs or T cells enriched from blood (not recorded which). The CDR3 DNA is TGTGCCAGCAGTTTAGGGACTAGCGGGAGCTACAATGAGCAGTTCTTC. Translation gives CASSLGTSGSYNEQFF.